This T cell receptor beta chain is drawn from a study of response to subunit inactivated influenza vaccine. TCRdb reanalysed the RT-PCR reads using MiXCR and keeps one entry per CDR3 protein. Among roughly 500,000 distinct CDR3 sequences, around 21% were seen once, and the ten largest hold approximately 3%. V was clipped by 3 bases and J by 2 bases; unmatched bases: 5. This CDR3 is 15 amino acids long. The study's findings and limits: Seasonal influenza vaccination, on each occasion, was suggested by the authors to recruit few new T cells.

This clonotype was detected a few times. Its antigen is currently unknown. The data also belong to a second study, concerning T cells expressing NK-cell markers. That work contributes: It was by 5'RACE template switching with UMIs that TCR beta cDNA was made. Researchers got TCR beta repertoires out of sorted CD3+CD56+NKG2C+, CD3+CD56+NKG2C- and CD3+CD56-NKG2C+ T cells. What restricted sorting to alpha-beta TCR T cells in several experiments was an anti-gamma-delta TCR antibody. HCMV specificity of the expanded NKG2C+ T cell clones stayed unclear.

This sequence was found in a man in his fifties or sixties who received an inactivated influenza vaccine. The material was CD4+ T cells sorted from PBMCs, obtained 11 to 12 days after vaccination. The chain combines TRBV12-3 or TRBV12-4 with TRBJ2-7, with 9 bases aligning to TRBD2. The CDR3 DNA is TGTGCCAGCAGTTTCCGTGGCGGGGGGGCCTACGAGCAGTACTTC. Protein: CASSFRGGGAYEQYF.